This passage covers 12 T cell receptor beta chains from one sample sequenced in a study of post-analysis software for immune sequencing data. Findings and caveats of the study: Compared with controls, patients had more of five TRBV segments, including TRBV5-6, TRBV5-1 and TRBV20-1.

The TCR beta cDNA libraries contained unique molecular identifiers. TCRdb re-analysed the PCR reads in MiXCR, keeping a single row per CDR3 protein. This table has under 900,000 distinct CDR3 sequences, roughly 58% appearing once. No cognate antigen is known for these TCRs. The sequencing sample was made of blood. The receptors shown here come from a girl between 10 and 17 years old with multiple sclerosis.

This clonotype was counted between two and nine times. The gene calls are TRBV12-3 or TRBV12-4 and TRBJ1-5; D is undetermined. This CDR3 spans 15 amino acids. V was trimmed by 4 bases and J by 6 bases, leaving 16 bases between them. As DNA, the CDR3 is TGTGCCAGCAGTTGGAGTGGAGGCAAGGGTCAGCCCCAGCATTTT. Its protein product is CASSWSGGKGQPQHF.

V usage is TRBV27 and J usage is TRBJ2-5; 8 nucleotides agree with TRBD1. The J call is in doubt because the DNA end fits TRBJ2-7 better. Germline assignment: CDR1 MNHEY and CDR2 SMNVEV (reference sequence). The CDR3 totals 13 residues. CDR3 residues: CASQAWTGREQYF. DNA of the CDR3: TGTGCCAGCCAAGCCTGGACAGGGCGCGAGCAGTACTTC.

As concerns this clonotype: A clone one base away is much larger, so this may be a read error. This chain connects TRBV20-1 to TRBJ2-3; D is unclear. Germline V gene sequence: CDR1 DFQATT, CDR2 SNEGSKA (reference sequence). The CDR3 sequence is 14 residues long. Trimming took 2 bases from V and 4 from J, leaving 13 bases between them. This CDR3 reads CSARWPALADTQYF. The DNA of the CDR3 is TGCAGTGCTAGATGGCCAGCTCTCGCAGATACGCAGTATTTT.

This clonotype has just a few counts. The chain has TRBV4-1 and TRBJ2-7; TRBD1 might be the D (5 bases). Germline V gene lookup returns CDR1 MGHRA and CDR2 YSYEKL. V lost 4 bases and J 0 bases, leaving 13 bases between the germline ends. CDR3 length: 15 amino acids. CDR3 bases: TGCGCCAGCAGCCTCACAGGTCCCGACTCCTACGAGCAGTACTTC. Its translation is CASSLTGPDSYEQYF.

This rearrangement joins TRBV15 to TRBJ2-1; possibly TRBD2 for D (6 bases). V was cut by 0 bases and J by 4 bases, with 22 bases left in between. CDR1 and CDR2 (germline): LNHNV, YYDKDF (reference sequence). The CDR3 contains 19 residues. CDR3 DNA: TGTGCCACCAGCAGAGATCTCACCTCGCGGTGGAGGGGATACAATGAGCAGTTCTTC. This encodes CATSRDLTSRWRGYNEQFF.

CDR3 bases: TGCGCCAGCAGCTTGTCCGGGACAGGCCCCTACGAACAGTACTTC. It yields the protein CASSLSGTGPYEQYF. The J gene is TRBJ2-5, the V gene TRBV5-1, with TRBD1 matching 8 bases. V lost 1 base, J lost 11 bases, and 13 bases stayed unmatched. Germline assignment: CDR1 SGHRS and CDR2 YFSETQ. The CDR3 consists of 15 residues.

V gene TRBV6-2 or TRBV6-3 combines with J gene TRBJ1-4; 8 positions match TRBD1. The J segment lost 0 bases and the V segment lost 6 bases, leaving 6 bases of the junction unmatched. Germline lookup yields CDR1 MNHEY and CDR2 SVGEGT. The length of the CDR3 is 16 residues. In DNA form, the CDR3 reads TGTGCCAGCAGGGATACAGGGGGAACAACTAATGAAAAACTGTTTTTT. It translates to CASRDTGGTTNEKLFF.

CDR3 nucleotide sequence: TGTGCCAACCTCGGACAGGTTCCCTACAATGAGCAGTTCTTC. The encoded protein is CANLGQVPYNEQFF. This chain connects TRBV2 to TRBJ2-1; 7 bases match TRBD1. Germline V gene sequence: CDR1 SNHLY, CDR2 FYNNEI. J lost 2 bases, V lost 10 bases, and 8 bases had no gene match. The CDR3 is 14 residues long.

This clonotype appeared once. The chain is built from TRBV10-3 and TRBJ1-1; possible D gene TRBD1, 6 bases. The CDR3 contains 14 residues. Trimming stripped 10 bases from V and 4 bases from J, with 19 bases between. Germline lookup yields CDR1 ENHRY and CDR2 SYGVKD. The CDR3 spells CATRGDRWSTEAFF. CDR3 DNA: TGTGCCACCAGAGGCGACAGGTGGTCCACTGAAGCTTTCTTT.

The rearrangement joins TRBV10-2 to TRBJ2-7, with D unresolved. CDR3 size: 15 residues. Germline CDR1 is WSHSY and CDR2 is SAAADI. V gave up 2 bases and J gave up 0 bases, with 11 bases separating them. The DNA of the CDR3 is TGCGCCAGCAGTGAGGAGGTCAGTAGCTCCTACGAGCAGTACTTC. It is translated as CASSEEVSSSYEQYF.

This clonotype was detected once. CDR3 sequence: CASSEALRVGAFF. The DNA of the CDR3 is TGTGCCAGCAGTGAAGCGCTTAGGGTCGGCGCTTTCTTT. The chain recombines TRBV6-1 with TRBJ1-1, with D uncertain. The CDR3 length is 13 residues. Germline assignment: CDR1 MNHNS and CDR2 SASEGT. V lost 0 bases, J lost 11 bases, and 13 bases lay in between.

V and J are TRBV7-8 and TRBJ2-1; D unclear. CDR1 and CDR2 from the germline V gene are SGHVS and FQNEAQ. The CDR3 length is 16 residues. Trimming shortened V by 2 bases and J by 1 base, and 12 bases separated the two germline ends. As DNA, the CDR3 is TGTGCCAGCAGCTTAACTGGAATAGTTTCCTACAATGAGCAGTTCTTC. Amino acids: CASSLTGIVSYNEQFF.